This T cell receptor (beta chain) was retrieved from a study of blood T cell repertoires in COVID-19. Original processing notes: By means of reference gene primer amplification, nucleated cell counts were estimated. Only in-frame clones appear in the TCRdb table, and some are missing; sequencing was by immunoSEQ multiplex PCR. From that table come the V and J calls and clone size; the DNA was used to work out D and trimming. The sample lists some 130,000 clones; roughly 80% were seen once. Germline V gene data show CDR1 as SGHRS and CDR2 as YFSETQ. After removal of 4 bases from V and 4 bases from J, the junction contained 1 base not matched to a gene. The CDR3 is 13 residues long.

This TCR was recovered from a man between 60 and 75 years old with acute or convalescent COVID-19. The sequencing input was peripheral blood. The V and J genes are TRBV5-1 and TRBJ1-1; TRBD1 agrees at 10 bases. For the CDR3, the DNA is TGCGCCAGCAGCAGGACAGGGGGCACTGAAGCTTTCTTT. Translated: CASSRTGGTEAFF. Supplemented by reference TRBV5-1 and TRBJ1-1, the full variable domain reads KAGVTQTPRYLIKTRGQQVTLSCSPISGHRSVSWYQQTPGQGLQFLFEYFSETQRNKGNFPGRFSGRQFSNSRSEMNVSTLELGDSALYLCASSRTGGTEAFFGQGTRLTVV.